The 11 T cell receptor beta chains below all came from one sample that was sequenced in a study of cytomegalovirus exposure and HLA in healthy donors. Assay used: immunoSEQ multiplex PCR; TCRdb lists only in-frame clones, some missing. This table holds 60,000 to 85,000 clones, over 90% found once. The sequenced material came from PBMCs. Every receptor here comes from a young woman in good health and CMV-seropositive.

J is TRBJ1-1 and V is TRBV6-6; D unresolved. Germline CDR1 is MNHNY and CDR2 is SVGAGI (reference sequence). V lost 11 bases and J lost 0, with 13 bases in between. The CDR3 is made up of 13 amino acids. The CDR3 loop is CAGSRGLNTEAFF. The CDR3 nucleotides read TGTGCCGGCTCCAGAGGGCTGAACACTGAAGCTTTCTTT.

The gene calls are TRBV28 and TRBJ2-7; TRBD1 matches 11 bases. The CDR3 spans 15 residues. From germline, CDR1 is MDHEN and CDR2 SYDVKM. After removal of 5 bases from V and 6 bases from J, the junction contained 9 bases not matched to a gene. The CDR3, as DNA: TGTGCCAGCAGTACGGCTGGGACAGGGGGTATCGAGCAGTACTTC. Encoded protein: CASSTAGTGGIEQYF.

J is TRBJ2-1 and V is TRBV5-1; 8 nucleotides line up with TRBD2. The germline gives CDR1 SGHRS, CDR2 YFSETQ. Unmatched junction bases numbered 11, after V lost 0 bases and J lost 9 bases. The CDR3 is made up of 16 amino acids. The CDR3 spells CASSLVRGAATPEQFF. As DNA, the CDR3 is TGCGCCAGCAGCTTGGTGCGGGGGGCCGCCACTCCTGAGCAGTTCTTC.

The J gene is TRBJ1-4, the V gene TRBV30, with D unclear. The V end lost 2 bases, the J end lost 8 bases, and 6 bases lay between the germline ends. CDR1 is GTSNPN and CDR2 is SVGIG in the germline V gene (reference sequence). The CDR3 has 11 residues. The CDR3 here is CAWSQSEKLFF. The DNA of the CDR3 is TGTGCCTGGAGTCAATCCGAAAAACTGTTTTTT. The full variable domain, with the rest looked up from reference TRBV30 and TRBJ1-4, is SQTIHQWPATLVQPVGSPLSLECTVEGTSNPNLYWYRQAAGRGLQLLFYSVGIGQISSEVPQNLSASRPQDRQFILSSKKLLLSDSGFYLCAWSQSEKLFFGSGTQLSVL.

J is TRBJ1-1 and V is TRBV18; TRBD1 is a possible D gene (5 bases). The CDR3 contains 13 residues. The ends were cut back, 3 bases at V and 2 bases at J, with 7 bases in the middle. Germline lookup yields CDR1 KGHSH and CDR2 LQKENI. The CDR3 coding sequence is TGTGCCAGCTCACCTGACAGCAACACTGAAGCTTTCTTT. Protein product: CASSPDSNTEAFF. The whole variable domain, remainder taken from reference TRBV18 and TRBJ1-1, is NAGVMQNPRHLVRRRGQEARLRCSPMKGHSHVYWYRQLPEEGLKFMVYLQKENIIDESGMPKERFSAEFPKEGPSILRIQQVVRGDSAAYFCASSPDSNTEAFFGQGTRLTVV.

The chain joins TRBV27 to TRBJ1-1, with TRBD1 matching 11 bases. Germline assignment: CDR1 MNHEY and CDR2 SMNVEV (reference sequence). J was trimmed by 4 bases and V by 6 bases; bases with no gene match: 16. This CDR3 contains 18 residues. Here the CDR3 DNA reads TGTGCCAGCAGACACGGCTGGGACAGGGGGACGAGGAGCACTGAAGCTTTCTTT. Translated: CASRHGWDRGTRSTEAFF.

This chain connects TRBV19 to TRBJ2-6; D gene unclear. The CDR3 has 14 residues. Between the trimmed V and J ends, which lost 5 bases and 2 bases, there was a span of 7 bases. Looked up from germline, CDR1 is LNHDA and CDR2 is SQIVND (reference sequence). The CDR3 region is CASSLTAGANVLTF. The CDR3 DNA follows: TGTGCCAGTAGTTTAACAGCTGGGGCCAACGTCCTGACTTTC.

The genes are TRBV5-1 and TRBJ2-7, with D unclear. The germline CDR1 and CDR2 sequences are SGHRS and YFSETQ. The CDR3 has 19 amino acids. V was pared by 0 bases and J by 4 bases, with 26 bases between. The CDR3 loop reads CASSLENAGYNPDYYEQYF. The DNA of the CDR3 is TGCGCCAGCAGCTTGGAAAACGCAGGTTACAACCCCGATTATTACGAGCAGTACTTC.

The rearrangement links TRBV14 to TRBJ1-3; D call uncertain. Trimming pared 3 bases from V and 0 bases from J, leaving 12 bases between. Germline V gene lookup returns CDR1 SGHDN and CDR2 FVKESK. This CDR3 is 16 amino acids long. The CDR3 DNA reads as TGTGCCAGCAGCCACTATGGGAGGAACTCTGGAAACACCATATATTTT. Protein product: CASSHYGRNSGNTIYF.

This clone was observed a single time. J is TRBJ2-2 and V is TRBV29-1; TRBD2 agrees at 15 bases. CDR1 and CDR2 (germline): SQVTM, ANQGSEA. There are 17 residues in the CDR3. J was trimmed by 3 bases and V by 6 bases; bases with no gene match: 8. This chain's CDR3 is CSVKARTSGRDTGELFF. The CDR3 DNA reads as TGCAGCGTGAAGGCGAGGACTAGCGGGAGGGACACCGGGGAGCTGTTTTTT.

This rearrangement joins TRBV25-1 to TRBJ1-1; the D is unclear. The CDR3 totals 14 residues. V was cut by 0 bases and J by 1 base, with 6 bases left in between. Germline V gives CDR1 MGHDK, CDR2 SYGVNS. CDR3 residues: CASSEYGQNTEAFF. For the CDR3, the DNA is TGTGCCAGCAGTGAATATGGGCAGAACACTGAAGCTTTCTTT.